This entry describes one TCR beta chain. The antigen remains undetermined. TCRdb re-called the RT-PCR reads with MiXCR, one entry per CDR3 protein. This table holds fewer than 750,000 distinct CDR3 sequences, 12% to 15% found once. This sample is drawn from a study of response to subunit inactivated influenza vaccine. Study results and limitations: Few additional T cells are recruited per seasonal influenza vaccination, authors suggested.

V dropped 0 bases and J dropped 5 bases, with 8 bases sitting between them. The V gene's germline CDR1 is LGHNA and CDR2 YSLEER. The CDR3 consists of 14 residues. The TCR was taken from a man aged 45-65 years who received an inactivated influenza vaccine. The chain carries TRBV4-3 and TRBJ1-5; D remains unclear. The sample consisted of PBMCs from blood, taken 11 to 12 days after vaccination. CDR3 nucleotide sequence: TGCGCCAGCAGCCAAGACCCAGGAGATCAGCCCCAGCATTTT. Translation: CASSQDPGDQPQHF.